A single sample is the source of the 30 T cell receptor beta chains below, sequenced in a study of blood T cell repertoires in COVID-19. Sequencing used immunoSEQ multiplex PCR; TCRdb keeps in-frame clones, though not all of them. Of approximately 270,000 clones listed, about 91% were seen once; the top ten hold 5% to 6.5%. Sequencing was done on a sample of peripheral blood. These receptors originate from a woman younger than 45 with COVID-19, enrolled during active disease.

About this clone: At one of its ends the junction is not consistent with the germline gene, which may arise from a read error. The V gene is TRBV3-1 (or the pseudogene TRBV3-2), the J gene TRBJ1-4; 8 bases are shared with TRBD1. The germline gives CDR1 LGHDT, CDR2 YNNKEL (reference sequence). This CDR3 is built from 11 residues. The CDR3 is CASSQEGQETF. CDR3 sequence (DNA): TGTGCCAGCAGCCAAGAGGGACAGGAAACTTTT.

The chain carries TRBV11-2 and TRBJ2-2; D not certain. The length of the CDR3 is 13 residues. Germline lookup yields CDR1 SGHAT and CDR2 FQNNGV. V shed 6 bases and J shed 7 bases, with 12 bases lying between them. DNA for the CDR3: TGTGCCAGCAGTCACTCGGGTGTCGGGGAGCTGTTTTTT. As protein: CASSHSGVGELFF.

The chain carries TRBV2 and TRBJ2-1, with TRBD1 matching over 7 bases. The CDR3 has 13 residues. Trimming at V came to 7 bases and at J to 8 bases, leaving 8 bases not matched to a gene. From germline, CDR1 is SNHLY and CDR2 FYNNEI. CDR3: CASTGQGGDEQFF. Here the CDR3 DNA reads TGTGCCAGCACGGGCCAAGGGGGCGATGAGCAGTTCTTC.

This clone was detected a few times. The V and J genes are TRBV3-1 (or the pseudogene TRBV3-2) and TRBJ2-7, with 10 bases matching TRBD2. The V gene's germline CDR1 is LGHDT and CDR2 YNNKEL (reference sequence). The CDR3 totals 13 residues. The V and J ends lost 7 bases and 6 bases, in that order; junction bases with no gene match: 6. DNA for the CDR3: TGTGCCAGCACACTAGCGGGAACCTCCGAGCAGTACTTC. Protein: CASTLAGTSEQYF.

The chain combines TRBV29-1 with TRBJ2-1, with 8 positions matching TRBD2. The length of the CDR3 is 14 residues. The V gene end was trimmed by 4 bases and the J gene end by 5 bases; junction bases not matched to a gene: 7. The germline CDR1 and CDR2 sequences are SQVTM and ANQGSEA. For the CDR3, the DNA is TGCAGCGTTGCCTGGGGACTAGTGGACAATGAGCAGTTCTTC. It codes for CSVAWGLVDNEQFF.

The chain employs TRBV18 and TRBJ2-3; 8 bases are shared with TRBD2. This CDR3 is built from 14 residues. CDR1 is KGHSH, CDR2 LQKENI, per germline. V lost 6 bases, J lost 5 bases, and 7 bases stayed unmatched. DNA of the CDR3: TGTGCCAGCTCTCGGGGGGGCAGGGAAGATACGCAGTATTTT. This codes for CASSRGGREDTQYF.

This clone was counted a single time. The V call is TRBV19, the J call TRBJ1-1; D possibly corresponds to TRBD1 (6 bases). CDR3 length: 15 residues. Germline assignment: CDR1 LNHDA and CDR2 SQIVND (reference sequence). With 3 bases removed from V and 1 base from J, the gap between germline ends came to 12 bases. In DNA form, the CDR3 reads TGTGCCAGTAGTATTCCTGGGGGCGCGAACACTGAAGCTTTCTTT. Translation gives CASSIPGGANTEAFF.

CDR3 sequence (DNA): TGTGCCAGCAGTTACAGACAGGGAAACACCATATATTTT. Translation gives CASSYRQGNTIYF. The chain links TRBV6-6 to TRBJ1-3, with D possibly TRBD1 on 5 matching bases. There are 13 residues in the CDR3. Germline assignment: CDR1 MNHNY and CDR2 SVGAGI (reference sequence). Trimming took 2 bases from V and 4 from J, leaving 6 bases between them.

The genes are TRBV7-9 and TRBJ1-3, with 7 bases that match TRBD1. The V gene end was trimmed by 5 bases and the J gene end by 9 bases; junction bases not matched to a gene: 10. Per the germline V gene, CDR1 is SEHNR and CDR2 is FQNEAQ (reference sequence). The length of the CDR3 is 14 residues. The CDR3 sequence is CASSKEGQASTIYF. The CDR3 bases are TGTGCCAGCAGCAAAGAAGGACAGGCCTCCACCATATATTTT.

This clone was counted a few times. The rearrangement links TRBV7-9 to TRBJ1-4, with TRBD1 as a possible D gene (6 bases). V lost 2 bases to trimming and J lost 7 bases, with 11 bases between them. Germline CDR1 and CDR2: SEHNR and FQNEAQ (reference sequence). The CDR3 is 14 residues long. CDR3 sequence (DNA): TGTGCCAGCAGCTTATCCAGGGGCAGTGAAAAACTGTTTTTT. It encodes CASSLSRGSEKLFF.

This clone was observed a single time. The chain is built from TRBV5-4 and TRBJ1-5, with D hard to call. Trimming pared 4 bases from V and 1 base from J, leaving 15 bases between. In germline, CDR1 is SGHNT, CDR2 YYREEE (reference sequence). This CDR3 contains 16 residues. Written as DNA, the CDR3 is TGTGCCAGCAGCCCGACGGATTCGGGGAGCAATCAGCCCCAGCATTTT. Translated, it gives CASSPTDSGSNQPQHF.

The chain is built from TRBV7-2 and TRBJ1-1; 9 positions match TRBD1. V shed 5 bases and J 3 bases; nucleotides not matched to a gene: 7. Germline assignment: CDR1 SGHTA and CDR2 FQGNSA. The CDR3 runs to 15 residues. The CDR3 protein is CASSTYRGPDTEAFF. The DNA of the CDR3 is TGTGCCAGCAGCACCTACAGGGGGCCTGACACTGAAGCTTTCTTT.

This CDR3 reads CASSDRQGRYGYTF. The CDR3 bases are TGTGCCAGCAGCGATAGACAGGGGCGCTATGGCTACACCTTC. This rearrangement joins TRBV9 to TRBJ1-2, with 8 bases fitting TRBD1. The trim removed 3 bases at V and 4 bases at J, leaving 5 bases unmatched. The germline CDR1 and CDR2 sequences are SGDLS and YYNGEE. The CDR3 covers 14 residues. Full variable domain (missing parts from reference TRBV9 and TRBJ1-2): DSGVTQTPKHLITATGQRVTLRCSPRSGDLSVYWYQQSLDQGLQFLIQYYNGEERAKGNILERFSAQQFPDLHSELNLSSLELGDSALYFCASSDRQGRYGYTFGSGTRLTVV.

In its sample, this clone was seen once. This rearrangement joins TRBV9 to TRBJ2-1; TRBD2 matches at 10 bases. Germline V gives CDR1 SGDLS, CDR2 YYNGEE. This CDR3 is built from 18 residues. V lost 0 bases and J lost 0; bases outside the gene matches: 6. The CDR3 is CASSVGSGRKSSYNEQFF. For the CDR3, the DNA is TGTGCCAGCAGCGTAGGTAGCGGGAGGAAGAGCTCCTACAATGAGCAGTTCTTC.

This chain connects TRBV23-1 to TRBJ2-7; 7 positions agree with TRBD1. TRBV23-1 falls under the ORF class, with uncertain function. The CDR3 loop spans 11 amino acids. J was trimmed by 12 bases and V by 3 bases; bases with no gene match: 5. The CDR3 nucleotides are TGCGCCAGCAGTCAGCCAGGGGGATGGTACTTC. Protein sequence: CASSQPGGWYF.

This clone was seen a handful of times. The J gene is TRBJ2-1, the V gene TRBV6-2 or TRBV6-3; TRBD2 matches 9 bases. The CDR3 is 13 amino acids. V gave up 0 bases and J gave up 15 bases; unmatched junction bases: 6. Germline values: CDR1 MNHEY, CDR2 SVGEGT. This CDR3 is CASSYSEREVRFF. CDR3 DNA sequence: TGTGCCAGCAGTTACTCGGAGCGGGAGGTTAGGTTCTTC.

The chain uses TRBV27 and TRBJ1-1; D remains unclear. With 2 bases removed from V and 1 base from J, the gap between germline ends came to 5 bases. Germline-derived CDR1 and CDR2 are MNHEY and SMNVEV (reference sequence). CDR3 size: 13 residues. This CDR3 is CASSLASNTEAFF. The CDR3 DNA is TGTGCCAGCAGTTTAGCGTCGAACACTGAAGCTTTCTTT.

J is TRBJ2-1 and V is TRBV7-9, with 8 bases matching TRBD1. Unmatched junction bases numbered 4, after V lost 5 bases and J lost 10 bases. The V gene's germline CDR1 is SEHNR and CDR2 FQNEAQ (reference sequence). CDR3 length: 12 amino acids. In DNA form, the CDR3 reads TGTGCCAGCAGCCCGGACAGGGTGGAGCAGTTCTTC. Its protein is CASSPDRVEQFF.

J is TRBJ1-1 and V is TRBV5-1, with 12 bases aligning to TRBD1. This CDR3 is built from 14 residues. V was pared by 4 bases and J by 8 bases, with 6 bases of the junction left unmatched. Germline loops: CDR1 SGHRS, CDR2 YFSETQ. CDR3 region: CASSPGTGGWEAFF. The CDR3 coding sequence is TGCGCCAGCAGCCCCGGGACAGGGGGCTGGGAAGCTTTCTTT.

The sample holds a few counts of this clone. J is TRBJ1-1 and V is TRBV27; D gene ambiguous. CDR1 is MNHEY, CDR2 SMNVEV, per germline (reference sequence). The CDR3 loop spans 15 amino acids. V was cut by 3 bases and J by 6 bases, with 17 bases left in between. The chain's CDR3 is CASSLDGRWGPEAFF. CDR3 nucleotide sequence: TGTGCCAGCAGTTTGGATGGGAGATGGGGTCCTGAAGCTTTCTTT.

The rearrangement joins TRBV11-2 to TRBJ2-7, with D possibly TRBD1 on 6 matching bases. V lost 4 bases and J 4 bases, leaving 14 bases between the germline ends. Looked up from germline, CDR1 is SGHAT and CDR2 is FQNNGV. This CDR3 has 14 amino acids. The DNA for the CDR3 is TGTGCCAGCAGCTCACAGGGCCCTGTGTACGAGCAGTACTTC. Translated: CASSSQGPVYEQYF. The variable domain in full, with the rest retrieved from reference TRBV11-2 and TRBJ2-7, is EAGVAQSPRYKIIEKRQSVAFWCNPISGHATLYWYQQILGQGPKLLIQFQNNGVVDDSQLPKDRFSAERLKGVDSTLKIQPAKLEDSAVYLCASSSQGPVYEQYFGPGTRLTVT.

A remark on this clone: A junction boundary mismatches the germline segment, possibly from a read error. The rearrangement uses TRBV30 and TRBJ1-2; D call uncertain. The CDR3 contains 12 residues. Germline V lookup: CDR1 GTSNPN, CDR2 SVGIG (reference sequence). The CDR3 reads CAWTYPAGLLDF. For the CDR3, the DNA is TGTGCCTGGACATACCCGGCAGGCCTCCTCGACTTC.

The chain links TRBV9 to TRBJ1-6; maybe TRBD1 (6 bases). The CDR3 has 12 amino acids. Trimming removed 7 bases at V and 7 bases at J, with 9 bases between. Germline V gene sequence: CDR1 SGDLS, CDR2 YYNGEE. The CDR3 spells CASGTPNSPLHF. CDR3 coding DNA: TGTGCCAGCGGGACACCGAATTCACCCCTCCACTTT.

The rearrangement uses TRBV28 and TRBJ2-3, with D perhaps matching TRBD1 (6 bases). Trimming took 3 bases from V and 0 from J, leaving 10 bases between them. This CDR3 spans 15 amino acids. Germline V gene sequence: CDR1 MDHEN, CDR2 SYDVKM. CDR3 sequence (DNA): TGTGCCAGCAGTTTCGCAGGGGTTAGCACAGATACGCAGTATTTT. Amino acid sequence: CASSFAGVSTDTQYF.

CDR3 sequence: CASSPSGGNQPQHF. In DNA form, the CDR3 reads TGTGCCAGCTCACCATCAGGGGGGAATCAGCCCCAGCATTTT. The rearrangement uses TRBV18 and TRBJ1-5, with 7 bases fitting TRBD1. CDR3 length: 14 residues. Germline V gene sequence: CDR1 KGHSH, CDR2 LQKENI. The J segment lost 4 bases and the V segment lost 2 bases, leaving 2 bases of the junction unmatched.

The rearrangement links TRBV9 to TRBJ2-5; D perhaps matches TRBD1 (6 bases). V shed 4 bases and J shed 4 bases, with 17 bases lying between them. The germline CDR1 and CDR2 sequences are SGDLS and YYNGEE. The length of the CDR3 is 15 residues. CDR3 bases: TGTGCCAGCAGCCCGCGGACAGTCCCTTCAGAGACCCAGTACTTC. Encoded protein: CASSPRTVPSETQYF.

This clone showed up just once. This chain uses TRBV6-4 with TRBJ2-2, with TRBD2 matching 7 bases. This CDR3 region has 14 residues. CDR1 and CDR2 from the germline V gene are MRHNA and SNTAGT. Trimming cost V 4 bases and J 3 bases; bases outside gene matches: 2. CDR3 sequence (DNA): TGTGCCAGCAGTGCCGCGGGGGACACCGGGGAGCTGTTTTTT. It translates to CASSAAGDTGELFF.

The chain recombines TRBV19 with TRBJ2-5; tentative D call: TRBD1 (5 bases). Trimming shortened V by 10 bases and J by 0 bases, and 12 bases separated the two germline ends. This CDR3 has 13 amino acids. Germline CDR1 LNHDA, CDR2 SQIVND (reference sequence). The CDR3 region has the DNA TGTGCCACGAAAGGGGCATACCAAGAGACCCAGTACTTC. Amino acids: CATKGAYQETQYF. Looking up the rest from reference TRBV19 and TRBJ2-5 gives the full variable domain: DGGITQSPKYLFRKEGQNVTLSCEQNLNHDAMYWYRQDPGQGLRLIYYSQIVNDFQKGDIAEGYSVSREKKESFPLTVTSAQKNPTAFYLCATKGAYQETQYFGPGTRLLVL.

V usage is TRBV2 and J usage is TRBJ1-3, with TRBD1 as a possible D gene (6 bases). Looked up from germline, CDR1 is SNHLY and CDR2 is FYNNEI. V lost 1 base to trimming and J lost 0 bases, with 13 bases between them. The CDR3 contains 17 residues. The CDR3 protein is CASSEEDSGSSGNTIYF. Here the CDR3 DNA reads TGTGCCAGCAGTGAAGAGGACAGCGGATCCTCTGGAAACACCATATATTTT.

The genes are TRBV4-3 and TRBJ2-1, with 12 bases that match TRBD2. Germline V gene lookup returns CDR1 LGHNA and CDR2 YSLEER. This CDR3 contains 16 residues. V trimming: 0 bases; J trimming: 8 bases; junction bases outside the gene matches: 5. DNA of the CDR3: TGCGCCAGCAGCCAAGATCGGACTAGCGGGGTCGATGAGCAGTTCTTC. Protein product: CASSQDRTSGVDEQFF.